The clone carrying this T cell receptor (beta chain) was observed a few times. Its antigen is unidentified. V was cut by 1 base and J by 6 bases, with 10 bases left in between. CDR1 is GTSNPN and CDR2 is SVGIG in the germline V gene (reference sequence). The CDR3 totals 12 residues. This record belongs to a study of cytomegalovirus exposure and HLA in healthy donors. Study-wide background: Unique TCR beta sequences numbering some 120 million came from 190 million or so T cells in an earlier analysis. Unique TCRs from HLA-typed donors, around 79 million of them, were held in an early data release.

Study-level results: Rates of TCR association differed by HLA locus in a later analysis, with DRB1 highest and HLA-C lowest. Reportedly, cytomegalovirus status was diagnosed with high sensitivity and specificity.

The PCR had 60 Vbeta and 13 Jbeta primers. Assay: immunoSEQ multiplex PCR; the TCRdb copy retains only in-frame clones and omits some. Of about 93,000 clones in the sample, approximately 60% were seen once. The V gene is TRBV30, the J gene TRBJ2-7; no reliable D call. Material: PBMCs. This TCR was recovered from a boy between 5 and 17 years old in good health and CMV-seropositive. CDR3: CAWSDSHGEQYF. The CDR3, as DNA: TGTGCCTGGAGTGACTCTCATGGCGAGCAGTACTTC.